Below are 27 T cell receptor beta chains sequenced from a single sample in a study of blood T cell repertoires in COVID-19. Method: immunoSEQ multiplex PCR; TCRdb's copy keeps in-frame clones and lacks some. The data contain some 21,000 clones, around 80% of them seen just once; the ten biggest clones take up around 13%. Sequencing was carried out using peripheral blood. Receptor source: a man in his sixties with active COVID-19.

The CDR3 reads CASRLSGTSGRGVQYF. As DNA, the CDR3 is TGTGCCAGCAGGCTATCGGGGACTAGCGGGAGGGGTGTGCAGTATTTT. J is TRBJ2-3 and V is TRBV3-1 (or the pseudogene TRBV3-2); TRBD2 aligns across 16 bases. From germline, CDR1 is LGHDT and CDR2 YNNKEL (reference sequence). The CDR3 length is 16 residues. The V and J ends lost 6 bases and 11 bases, in that order; junction bases with no gene match: 11.

The chain joins TRBV4-3 to TRBJ2-2; 9 bases agree with TRBD2. V was clipped by 4 bases and J by 4 bases; unmatched bases: 4. Per the germline V gene, CDR1 is LGHNA and CDR2 is YSLEER. The CDR3 is 15 amino acids. CDR3 bases: TGCGCCAGCAGCCCCGGCGGGAGGGGCACCGGGGAGCTGTTTTTT. Translation: CASSPGGRGTGELFF.

This clone was seen once. This chain links TRBV5-1 with TRBJ1-1, with D tentatively TRBD1 (6 bases). CDR1 is SGHRS and CDR2 is YFSETQ in the germline V gene. This CDR3 has 14 amino acids. Trimming removed 4 bases at V and 0 bases at J, with 10 bases between. The CDR3 nucleotides read TGCGCCAGCAGCCCAGGGGCCGTGAACACTGAAGCTTTCTTT. Translation: CASSPGAVNTEAFF.

This chain uses TRBV18 with TRBJ2-1, with 7 bases matching TRBD2. This CDR3 contains 17 residues. CDR1 and CDR2 from the germline V gene are KGHSH and LQKENI. The junction had 6 bases not matched to a gene; V was cut back by 0 bases and J by 1 base. The CDR3 region has the DNA TGTGCCAGCTCACCACCCCCGGGAGGTCAATCCTACAATGAGCAGTTCTTC. This codes for CASSPPPGGQSYNEQFF.

This chain uses TRBV5-4 with TRBJ2-1; the D is unclear. V was cut by 4 bases and J by 7 bases, with 12 bases left in between. This CDR3 has 13 amino acids. CDR1 is SGHNT and CDR2 is YYREEE in the germline V gene (reference sequence). The CDR3 loop reads CASSPVQVNEQFF. CDR3 nucleotides: TGTGCCAGCAGCCCCGTGCAGGTAAATGAGCAGTTCTTC.

This chain joins TRBV6-5 and TRBJ1-1; TRBD1 is a possible D gene (6 bases). Deletions cut 7 bases from V and 1 base from J, with 10 bases between. Per the germline V gene, CDR1 is MNHEY and CDR2 is SVGAGI. This CDR3 is 13 amino acids long. The CDR3 region has the DNA TGTGCCAGCACCCGGACAGCGAACACTGAAGCTTTCTTT. It translates to CASTRTANTEAFF.

CDR3 DNA sequence: TGCAGTGGGGAAGATAGCGATGAGCAGTTCTTC. It specifies CSGEDSDEQFF. The J gene is TRBJ2-1, the V gene TRBV20-1, with D maybe TRBD2 (5 bases). There are 11 residues in the CDR3. In germline, CDR1 is DFQATT, CDR2 SNEGSKA (reference sequence). The V end was cut by 7 bases, the J end by 8 bases, with 12 bases between.

This clone appeared a few times. The chain combines TRBV5-1 with TRBJ2-7; weak D call: TRBD2 (5 bases). The V end lost 0 bases, the J end lost 4 bases, and 5 bases lay between the germline ends. Germline-derived CDR1 and CDR2 are SGHRS and YFSETQ. The CDR3 runs to 12 residues. The CDR3: CASSLGTYEQYF. The CDR3, as DNA: TGCGCCAGCAGCTTGGGGACTTACGAGCAGTACTTC.

In this sample, this clone turned up a few times. The chain uses TRBV7-9 and TRBJ2-5; the D gene is possibly TRBD1 (6 bases). With 5 bases removed from V and 0 bases from J, the gap between germline ends came to 10 bases. Germline-derived CDR1 and CDR2 are SEHNR and FQNEAQ (reference sequence). There are 14 residues in the CDR3. CDR3 amino acids: CASSVDRNQETQYF. The CDR3 DNA reads as TGTGCCAGCAGCGTCGACAGGAACCAAGAGACCCAGTACTTC.

J is TRBJ2-2 and V is TRBV7-9; D is unresolved. With 2 bases removed from V and 7 bases from J, the gap between germline ends came to 8 bases. CDR3 length equals 13 residues. Germline V gene lookup returns CDR1 SEHNR and CDR2 FQNEAQ (reference sequence). The CDR3 coding sequence is TGTGCCAGCAGCTTAAATGGCGGCGGGGAGCTGTTTTTT. Its protein is CASSLNGGGELFF.

There are a few counts of this clone. The chain joins TRBV5-5 to TRBJ2-7; 7 nucleotides agree with TRBD1. Germline loops: CDR1 SGHKS, CDR2 YYEKEE (reference sequence). J gave up 2 bases and V 4 bases, and 9 bases lay outside the gene matches. This CDR3 is 15 amino acids long. As DNA, the CDR3 is TGTGCCAGCAGCCATGCACAGACAGGGACCTACGAGCAGTACTTC. It specifies CASSHAQTGTYEQYF.

This clone has a handful of counts. J is TRBJ2-7 and V is TRBV2, with 7 bases fitting TRBD2. This CDR3 spans 12 amino acids. Trimming at V came to 7 bases and at J to 3 bases, leaving 3 bases not matched to a gene. Germline CDR1 and CDR2: SNHLY and FYNNEI. Written as DNA, the CDR3 is TGTGCCAGCACCCAGCGGGGCTACGAGCAGTACTTC. It translates to CASTQRGYEQYF.

The chain has TRBV5-1 and TRBJ2-3; D is unclear. CDR3 length: 13 amino acids. The germline V gene has CDR1 SGHRS and CDR2 YFSETQ. The V gene lost 1 base and the J gene lost 2 bases, with 5 bases spanning the gap. The CDR3 bases are TGCGCCAGCAGCTTGTCAAACACAGATACGCAGTATTTT. Residues: CASSLSNTDTQYF.

The J gene is TRBJ2-5, the V gene TRBV4-1, with D possibly being TRBD2 (6 bases). The V and J ends lost 0 bases and 4 bases respectively, with 15 bases between them. Germline V CDR1 and CDR2: MGHRA, YSYEKL. There are 16 residues in the CDR3. As DNA, the CDR3 is TGCGCCAGCAGCCAAGAACTACAACTAGCAAGAGAGACCCAGTACTTC. Translating it yields CASSQELQLARETQYF.

The chain recombines TRBV7-9 with TRBJ1-4; TRBD1 matches at 10 bases. J gave up 0 bases and V 5 bases, and 12 bases lay outside the gene matches. The CDR3 is 19 amino acids. The germline V gene has CDR1 SEHNR and CDR2 FQNEAQ (reference sequence). The CDR3 nucleotides read TGTGCCAGCAGCCGGAGGTTGGGGACAGGGGAGGCAACTAATGAAAAACTGTTTTTT. Amino acid sequence: CASSRRLGTGEATNEKLFF.

This chain joins TRBV12-3 or TRBV12-4 and TRBJ1-2, with a possible D match to TRBD1 (5 bases). Trimming stripped 6 bases from V and 12 bases from J, with 17 bases between. This CDR3 has 12 residues. The CDR3: CASSPATRAHTF. CDR3 nucleotides: TGTGCCAGCAGCCCCGCAACCAGGGCCCACACCTTC.

The chain links TRBV3-1 (or the pseudogene TRBV3-2) to TRBJ2-7, with TRBD2 matching 10 bases. The junction had 8 bases not matched to a gene; V was cut back by 1 base and J by 2 bases. CDR1 LGHDT and CDR2 YNNKEL come from the germline V gene (reference sequence). This CDR3 comprises 17 residues. CDR3 sequence reads: CASSQALAGVVPYEQYF. The CDR3 bases are TGTGCCAGCAGCCAAGCTCTAGCGGGAGTAGTGCCCTACGAGCAGTACTTC.

The chain uses TRBV5-1 and TRBJ2-7, with TRBD2 matching over 10 bases. Per the germline V gene, CDR1 is SGHRS and CDR2 is YFSETQ. V lost 3 bases, J lost 2 bases, and 2 bases stayed unmatched. This CDR3 comprises 14 residues. CDR3 coding DNA: TGCGCCAGCAGCTGGACTAGCGGACCCTACGAGCAGTACTTC. Translating it yields CASSWTSGPYEQYF.

The gene calls are TRBV7-2 and TRBJ2-3, with D perhaps matching TRBD2 (5 bases). This CDR3 contains 14 residues. Per germline, CDR1 SGHTA and CDR2 FQGNSA. V was trimmed by 4 bases and J by 6 bases, leaving 14 bases between them. CDR3: CASSSGLAWDTQYF. The CDR3 region has the DNA TGTGCCAGCAGCTCCGGACTCGCATGGGATACGCAGTATTTT.

This chain uses TRBV24-1 with TRBJ2-5, with D possibly matching TRBD1 (5 bases). This CDR3 has 17 residues. Germline CDR1 and CDR2: KGHDR and SFDVKD. V was cut by 4 bases and J by 1 base, with 18 bases left in between. As DNA, the CDR3 is TGTGCCACCAGTGACAGTCAGGGTGGTCGGCTCCAAGAGACCCAGTACTTC. Its protein product is CATSDSQGGRLQETQYF.

J is TRBJ1-1 and V is TRBV28; TRBD1 is a possible D gene (6 bases). The CDR3 spans 16 residues. Trimming removed 2 bases at V and 0 bases at J, with 13 bases between. Germline-derived CDR1 and CDR2 are MDHEN and SYDVKM. The CDR3 region is CASSLVGTILNTEAFF. CDR3 DNA: TGTGCCAGCAGTTTAGTTGGGACAATCTTGAACACTGAAGCTTTCTTT.

The V call is TRBV7-9, the J call TRBJ1-2; 12 bases are a match to TRBD1. This CDR3 is built from 16 residues. After removal of 5 bases from V and 5 bases from J, the junction contained 9 bases not matched to a gene. Looked up from germline, CDR1 is SEHNR and CDR2 is FQNEAQ (reference sequence). The CDR3 protein is CASSTGTGGISYGYTF. In nucleotides, the CDR3 is TGTGCCAGCAGCACCGGGACAGGGGGCATTTCATATGGCTACACCTTC. Combining the CDR3 with reference TRBV7-9 and TRBJ1-2 gives the whole variable domain DTGVSQNPRHKITKRGQNVTFRCDPISEHNRLYWYRQTLGQGPEFLTYFQNEAQLEKSRLLSDRFSAERPKGSFSTLEIQRTEQGDSAMYLCASSTGTGGISYGYTFGSGTRLTVV.

This chain joins TRBV7-9 and TRBJ2-4; no definite D call. Trimming removed 0 bases from V and 3 bases from J, with 12 bases in between. The germline gives CDR1 SEHNR, CDR2 FQNEAQ (reference sequence). The CDR3 length is 16 residues. The CDR3 region has the DNA TGTGCCAGCAGCTTAGCGCAGGCTCCTTACAAAAACATTCAGTACTTC. Its protein is CASSLAQAPYKNIQYF.

A note on this clone: Other DNA variants within this sample encode the same CDR3. The chain couples TRBV6-2 or TRBV6-3 to TRBJ2-7; D may be TRBD1 (5 bases). This CDR3 has 16 amino acids. V was clipped by 2 bases and J by 2 bases, with 16 bases between them. Germline values: CDR1 MNHEY, CDR2 SVGEGT. The CDR3 here is CASSYGQGISTYEQYF. CDR3 coding DNA: TGTGCCAGCAGTTACGGACAAGGAATCTCAACCTACGAGCAGTACTTC.

In DNA, the CDR3 is TGTGCCATCAGTGCCGGGACTAGCTCCTACGAGCAGTACTTC. This sequence encodes CAISAGTSSYEQYF. The chain links TRBV10-3 to TRBJ2-7, with 8 bases identical to TRBD2. CDR1 is ENHRY, CDR2 SYGVKD, per germline. There are 14 residues in the CDR3. Trimming took 4 bases from V and 0 from J; bases not matched to a gene: 2.

This clone appeared a few times. The chain recombines TRBV5-6 with TRBJ2-1, with 8 bases aligning to TRBD1. This CDR3 is built from 15 residues. Trimming removed 1 base from V and 11 bases from J; junction bases left unmatched: 11. CDR1 and CDR2 from the germline V gene are SGHDT and YYEEEE. CDR3 in DNA: TGTGCCAGCAGCTTGAACGGGCAGGGGGCGGCTAAGCAGTTCTTC. Residues: CASSLNGQGAAKQFF.

This clone was counted a single time. V is TRBV5-1 and J is TRBJ2-5; D may be TRBD2 (7 bases). V lost 2 bases and J 4 bases, leaving 18 bases between the germline ends. Germline V gene sequence: CDR1 SGHRS, CDR2 YFSETQ. The CDR3 extends over 16 amino acids. Here the CDR3 DNA reads TGCGCCAGCAGCTTAGGGGGGAGGGTAGACGGAGAGACCCAGTACTTC. Translated, it gives CASSLGGRVDGETQYF.